This T cell receptor beta chain was documented in a study of cytomegalovirus exposure and HLA in healthy donors. The PCR contained 60 Vbeta and 13 Jbeta primers. Method: immunoSEQ multiplex PCR; TCRdb's copy keeps in-frame clones and lacks some. The data hold about 160,000 clones, with around 82% observed a single time. Sequences were obtained from PBMCs. This receptor was obtained from a man aged 50 to 59 in good health and CMV-seropositive.

The CDR3 bases are TGTGCCACTACAGGGGGCGACTATGGCTACACCTTC. Its translation: CATTGGDYGYTF. The chain combines TRBV19 with TRBJ1-2; 9 bases line up with TRBD1. Trimming took 10 bases from V and 3 from J; bases not matched to a gene: 3. The CDR3 has 12 residues. The germline V gene encodes CDR1 LNHDA and CDR2 SQIVND (reference sequence).